This T cell receptor beta chain is from a study of blood T cell repertoires in COVID-19. Trimming cost V 6 bases and J 7 bases; bases outside gene matches: 8. CDR1 is MDHEN, CDR2 SYDVKM, per germline. This CDR3 contains 14 residues. Some clones are missing from TCRdb's copy, which holds only in-frame ones; the method was immunoSEQ multiplex PCR. The sample carries roughly 50,000 clones, roughly 80% recorded once. The V and J genes are TRBV28 and TRBJ2-1, with 8 bases fitting TRBD1. Sequencing used peripheral blood. The source of this sequence is a woman between 55 and 75 years old with acute or convalescent COVID-19. CDR3 bases: TGTGCCAGCAGCTCAGGGGGCCACACGAATGAGCAGTTCTTC. Its protein product is CASSSGGHTNEQFF.